Below are 10 T cell receptor beta chains sequenced from a single sample in a study of T-cell memory formation after mild COVID-19. Via MiXCR, TCRdb re-called the 5' RACE reads, giving one row per CDR3 protein. The sample shows about 320,000 distinct CDR3 sequences, roughly 13% of them seen only once. The sample taken for sequencing was PBMCs or a T cell subset sorted from them (not recorded which). These receptors originate from a man between 18 and 35 years old who had mild COVID-19 (a few samples of this study predate the infection). Cell type and time point are not known.

The CDR3 region has the DNA TGTGCCTGGAGTCACAGGGAAAGGAACACTGAAGCTTTCTTT. It translates to CAWSHRERNTEAFF. V and J are TRBV30 and TRBJ1-1, with a possible D match to TRBD1 (6 bases). In germline, CDR1 is GTSNPN, CDR2 SVGIG (reference sequence). The V and J ends lost 2 bases and 1 base respectively, with 11 bases between them. The CDR3 is 14 amino acids.

This clonotype has just a few counts. The chain carries TRBV4-1 and TRBJ1-1, with D unresolved. The CDR3 length is 12 residues. V was cut by 0 bases and J by 8 bases, with 7 bases left in between. Germline V gene lookup returns CDR1 MGHRA and CDR2 YSYEKL. The CDR3 loop reads CASSQDGREAFF. The CDR3 DNA sequence: TGCGCCAGCAGCCAAGATGGGAGGGAAGCTTTCTTT.

This clonotype came up a few times. The chain recombines TRBV5-5 with TRBJ2-7; D unresolved. V was clipped by 1 base and J by 1 base, with 9 bases between them. This CDR3 is built from 14 residues. CDR1 is SGHKS, CDR2 YYEKEE, per germline (reference sequence). The CDR3 reads CASSLLSASYEQYV. The CDR3 nucleotides are TGTGCCAGCAGCTTGTTGTCTGCATCCTACGAGCAGTACGTC.

V is TRBV20-1 and J is TRBJ2-3; a possible D gene is TRBD1 (6 bases). Germline values: CDR1 DFQATT, CDR2 SNEGSKA (reference sequence). CDR3 length equals 13 residues. The germline V and J ends were trimmed by 3 bases and 1 base, with 8 bases remaining between them. CDR3 nucleotides: TGCAGTGCTAGGGACAGTCGCACAGATACGCAGTATTTT. Its translation is CSARDSRTDTQYF.

This clonotype has ten or more counts. The chain links TRBV5-1 to TRBJ2-2; 7 nucleotides line up with TRBD1. This CDR3 is built from 14 residues. V lost 5 bases to trimming and J lost 5 bases; unmatched junction nucleotides: 6. Germline V gene lookup returns CDR1 SGHRS and CDR2 YFSETQ. CDR3 sequence reads: CASSRGRVTGELFF. The CDR3 bases are TGCGCCAGCAGTAGGGGGCGCGTAACCGGGGAGCTGTTTTTT. The full variable domain, with the rest looked up from reference TRBV5-1 and TRBJ2-2, is KAGVTQTPRYLIKTRGQQVTLSCSPISGHRSVSWYQQTPGQGLQFLFEYFSETQRNKGNFPGRFSGRQFSNSRSEMNVSTLELGDSALYLCASSRGRVTGELFFGEGSRLTVL.

The rearrangement uses TRBV4-3 and TRBJ1-1, with D uncertain. In germline, CDR1 is LGHNA, CDR2 YSLEER. The CDR3 sequence is 15 residues long. V dropped 1 base and J dropped 5 bases, with 14 bases sitting between them. CDR3 in DNA: TGCGCCAGCAGCCAAGTTTCGGCCGCGGGAACTGAAGCTTTCTTT. Protein: CASSQVSAAGTEAFF.

This rearrangement joins TRBV6-5 to TRBJ2-5, with D tentatively TRBD1 or TRBD2 (5 bases each). Trimming removed 0 bases at V and 2 bases at J, with 13 bases between. CDR1 is MNHEY and CDR2 is SVGAGI in the germline V gene. The CDR3 is 16 residues long. CDR3 protein: CASSYSLGEGQETQYF. CDR3 nucleotide sequence: TGTGCCAGCAGTTACTCATTGGGCGAGGGGCAAGAGACCCAGTACTTC.

This clonotype was recorded a few times. The gene calls are TRBV9 and TRBJ2-5; 11 bases line up with TRBD2. This CDR3 region has 16 residues. Trimming took 3 bases from V and 5 from J; bases not matched to a gene: 9. The V gene's germline CDR1 is SGDLS and CDR2 YYNGEE. CDR3 in DNA: TGTGCCAGCAGCGCCCGTACTAGCGGGGGCTTGGAGACCCAGTACTTC. Translating it yields CASSARTSGGLETQYF.

This clonotype was detected only a few times. The V and J genes are TRBV29-1 and TRBJ1-4; 8 bases map to TRBD1. There are 13 residues in the CDR3. Germline V gene sequence: CDR1 SQVTM, CDR2 ANQGSEA. J lost 3 bases, V lost 6 bases, and 3 bases had no gene match. CDR3 nucleotide sequence: TGCAGCGTAGGGGACAGGTCTAATGAAAAACTGTTTTTT. This sequence encodes CSVGDRSNEKLFF.

The sample holds one count of this clonotype. V is TRBV6-5 and J is TRBJ2-5; D is uncertain. This CDR3 is built from 11 residues. CDR1 and CDR2 (germline): MNHEY, SVGAGI. Trimming cost V 5 bases and J 9 bases, with 10 bases left between them. CDR3 sequence reads: CASSHFPSQYF. Here the CDR3 DNA reads TGTGCCAGCAGTCATTTTCCTTCCCAGTACTTC.